These 7 T cell receptor beta chains came from one sample sequenced in a study of tumor T cells in aggressive B-cell lymphoma. The table came from immunoSEQ multiplex PCR; TCRdb's copy has only in-frame clones and leaves some out. This table has about 4,600 clones, over 70% appearing once. Sequencing was carried out using tumor tissue. All receptors derive from an adult with diffuse large B cell lymphoma.

Only one count was recorded for this clone. The V gene is TRBV18, the J gene TRBJ2-3, with TRBD2 matching over 10 bases. Germline CDR1 is KGHSH and CDR2 is LQKENI. V was clipped by 4 bases and J by 3 bases; unmatched bases: 7. The CDR3 covers 16 residues. The CDR3, as DNA: TGTGCCAGCTCACTAGCTAGGACTAGCGGTACAGATACGCAGTATTTT. Protein product: CASSLARTSGTDTQYF. The full variable domain, completed using reference TRBV18 and TRBJ2-3, is NAGVMQNPRHLVRRRGQEARLRCSPMKGHSHVYWYRQLPEEGLKFMVYLQKENIIDESGMPKERFSAEFPKEGPSILRIQQVVRGDSAAYFCASSLARTSGTDTQYFGPGTRLTVL.

This clone was observed a handful of times. The sample holds other DNA sequences that translate to the same CDR3. The V gene is TRBV27, the J gene TRBJ2-5, with TRBD2 matching over 14 bases. The CDR3 spans 15 residues. With V trimmed by 8 bases and J by 1 base, 3 bases remained unmatched. Germline lookup yields CDR1 MNHEY and CDR2 SMNVEV (reference sequence). The DNA for the CDR3 is TGTGCCAGCCGCGGACTAGCGGGAGGCCAAGAGACCCAGTACTTC. Amino acids: CASRGLAGGQETQYF.

CDR3 sequence: CASSRGQDFLNTEAFF. The DNA for the CDR3 is TGTGCCAGCTCACGAGGACAGGATTTCCTGAACACTGAAGCTTTCTTT. V gene TRBV18 combines with J gene TRBJ1-1; 7 bases match TRBD1. CDR3 length: 16 residues. Germline V gives CDR1 KGHSH, CDR2 LQKENI. V was clipped by 4 bases and J by 0 bases; unmatched bases: 8.

The rearrangement links TRBV6-1 to TRBJ2-7; weak D call: TRBD2 (5 bases). Trimming took 6 bases from V and 3 from J, leaving 12 bases between them. CDR3 length equals 13 residues. Per the germline V gene, CDR1 is MNHNS and CDR2 is SASEGT. CDR3 sequence: CASRGTSLYEQYF. The CDR3 region has the DNA TGTGCCAGCAGGGGAACTAGTCTCTACGAGCAGTACTTC.

The V and J genes are TRBV5-6 and TRBJ1-4, with 9 bases matching TRBD1. Trimming took 4 bases from V and 6 from J; bases not matched to a gene: 4. Germline CDR1 SGHDT, CDR2 YYEEEE. This CDR3 is 14 amino acids long. This CDR3 reads CASSPGTGYEKLFF. In nucleotides, the CDR3 is TGTGCCAGCAGCCCTGGGACAGGGTATGAAAAACTGTTTTTT.

This chain links TRBV28 with TRBJ1-5, with 7 bases fitting TRBD1. The length of the CDR3 is 15 residues. Trimming took 4 bases from V and 2 from J; bases not matched to a gene: 5. Looked up from germline, CDR1 is MDHEN and CDR2 is SYDVKM. The CDR3 region is CASSSLQGRNQPQHF. The CDR3 DNA follows: TGTGCCAGCAGTTCCCTACAGGGGCGCAATCAGCCCCAGCATTTT.

This chain connects TRBV14 to TRBJ1-1; the D gene is possibly TRBD1 (5 bases). This CDR3 is 15 amino acids long. V was pared by 4 bases and J by 8 bases, with 20 bases between. The germline gives CDR1 SGHDN, CDR2 FVKESK. This CDR3 is CASSPPPTGPTEAFF. In DNA, the CDR3 is TGTGCCAGCAGCCCTCCGCCTACAGGCCCAACGGAAGCTTTCTTT.